This T cell receptor (beta chain) is from a study of CD8+ T cells in alopecia areata. This clone has a single count. cDNA serving as the sequencing template came from extracted, reverse transcribed RNA. The protocol was immunoSEQ multiplex PCR, while the TCRdb copy is restricted to in-frame clones and leaves out a portion. The top ten hold 3% to 3.5% of the sample, which has more than 90,000 clones, approximately 38% seen once. CDR1 LGHNA and CDR2 YNFKEQ come from the germline V gene. The CDR3 contains 17 residues. V shed 4 bases, J shed 0 bases, and the junction held 10 bases outside the gene matches. CD4+ and CD8+ T cells were sorted from PBMCs.

This TCR was recovered from a human donor with alopecia areata. Sequencing input: CD4+ T cells sorted from blood. The chain has TRBV4-2 and TRBJ2-7; TRBD2 matches 9 bases. This CDR3 reads CASSRNGAGGSSYEQYF. The CDR3 coding sequence is TGTGCCAGCAGCCGTAACGGGGCGGGAGGGAGCTCCTACGAGCAGTACTTC.